The 3 T cell receptor beta chains given below trace back to one sample, sequenced in a study of blood T cell repertoires in COVID-19. Clones were read by immunoSEQ multiplex PCR, and TCRdb kept only the in-frame ones, dropping some. The sample holds about 89,000 clones; 80% are singletons and the top ten take approximately 21%. Sample: peripheral blood. The source of these receptors is a woman older than 75 with acute or convalescent COVID-19.

The genes are TRBV19 and TRBJ2-7; D might be TRBD1 (6 bases). V was cut by 4 bases and J by 1 base, with 11 bases left in between. Per germline, CDR1 LNHDA and CDR2 SQIVND (reference sequence). The CDR3 loop spans 14 amino acids. DNA for the CDR3: TGTGCCAGTAGTAACCGGGACAAGTCCTACGAGCAGTACTTC. Translating it yields CASSNRDKSYEQYF.

The chain joins TRBV19 to TRBJ2-7; 8 bases map to TRBD1. With 6 bases clipped from V and 1 base from J, the junction kept 8 bases outside the gene matches. Germline-derived CDR1 and CDR2 are LNHDA and SQIVND (reference sequence). The CDR3 is 15 residues long. The CDR3 here is CASSKDRGRSYEQYF. In nucleotides, the CDR3 is TGTGCCAGTAGCAAAGACAGGGGTAGATCCTACGAGCAGTACTTC.

The chain carries TRBV18 and TRBJ2-2, with D tentatively TRBD1 (5 bases). Germline CDR1 reads KGHSH; CDR2 reads LQKENI. This CDR3 has 16 amino acids. V was clipped by 3 bases and J by 0 bases, with 11 bases between them. The CDR3 DNA follows: TGTGCCAGCTCACCCCGGACAACAACGAACACCGGGGAGCTGTTTTTT. It yields the protein CASSPRTTTNTGELFF. Complete variable domain (other parts from reference TRBV18 and TRBJ2-2): NAGVMQNPRHLVRRRGQEARLRCSPMKGHSHVYWYRQLPEEGLKFMVYLQKENIIDESGMPKERFSAEFPKEGPSILRIQQVVRGDSAAYFCASSPRTTTNTGELFFGEGSRLTVL.